Sequencing of this T cell receptor beta chain was carried out in a study of cytomegalovirus exposure and HLA in healthy donors. This clone has just one count. The protocol was immunoSEQ multiplex PCR, while the TCRdb copy is restricted to in-frame clones and leaves out a portion. Among hundreds of thousands of clones listed, roughly 90% were seen once. V lost 2 bases and J 0 bases, leaving 10 bases between the germline ends. This CDR3 spans 15 amino acids. Germline CDR1 and CDR2: SNHLY and FYNNEI. Sample: PBMCs. The V gene is TRBV2, the J gene TRBJ1-2; D is possibly TRBD1 (5 bases). The TCR was taken from a woman aged 18-29 years in good health and CMV-seronegative. The CDR3 nucleotides are TGTGCCAGCAGTGAATGGGGGGAACCTAACTATGGCTACACCTTC. It codes for CASSEWGEPNYGYTF.